The source of this TCR beta chain is a study of prognosis after radiotherapy for stage I lung cancer. In the study overall: The tumors were adenocarcinoma in around 11 patients (squamous cell carcinoma in more than five). Broader study findings: Patients with metastases reportedly showed TRBV and TRBJ gene usage that differed from patients without metastases.

Genomic DNA was subjected to two-round multiplex PCR for amplification of TCR beta CDR3. The use of primers specific to each TRBV and TRBJ gene characterized first-round PCR. TCRdb re-called the multiplex PCR reads through MiXCR, storing one row per CDR3 protein. The data show around 30,000 distinct CDR3 sequences, approximately 35% seen once. Germline V CDR1 and CDR2: KGHDR, SFDVKD. There are 16 residues in the CDR3. V lost 4 bases and J lost 1; bases outside the gene matches: 7. In its sample, this clonotype was seen many times. What it binds is not known. The TCR comes from a donor over 45 with non-small cell lung cancer. This sample comprised PBMCs, obtained before or after stereotactic body radiation therapy (not recorded which). The V and J genes are TRBV24-1 and TRBJ2-5, with TRBD2 matching 8 bases. The CDR3 region has the DNA TGTGCCACCAGTGACCCTAACACTAGCGGCCAAGAGACCCAGTACTTC. This gives the protein CATSDPNTSGQETQYF.